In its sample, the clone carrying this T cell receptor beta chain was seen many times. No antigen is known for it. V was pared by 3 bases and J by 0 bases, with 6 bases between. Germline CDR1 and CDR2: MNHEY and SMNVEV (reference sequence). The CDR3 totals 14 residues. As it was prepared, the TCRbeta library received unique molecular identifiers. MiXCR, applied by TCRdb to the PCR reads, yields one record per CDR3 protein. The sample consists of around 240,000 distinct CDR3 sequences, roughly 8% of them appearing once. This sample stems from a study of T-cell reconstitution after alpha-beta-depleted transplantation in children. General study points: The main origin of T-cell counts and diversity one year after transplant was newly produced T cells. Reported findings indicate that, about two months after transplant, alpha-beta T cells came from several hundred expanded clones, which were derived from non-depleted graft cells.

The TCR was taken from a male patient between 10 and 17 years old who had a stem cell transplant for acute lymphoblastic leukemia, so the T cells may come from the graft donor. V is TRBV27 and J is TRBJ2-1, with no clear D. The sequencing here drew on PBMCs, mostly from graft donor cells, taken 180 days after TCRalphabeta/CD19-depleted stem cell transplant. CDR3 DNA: TGTGCCAGCAGTTTTGGGGTCTCCTACAATGAGCAGTTCTTC. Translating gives CASSFGVSYNEQFF.